This TCR beta chain came from a study of OX40 agonist ivuxolimab in advanced cancers. Study as a whole: Given to patients was ivuxolimab, an agonistic anti-OX40 (CD134) antibody. Patients were under 90% male with ages roughly 20 to 80, mean about 54. Study-wide findings and caveats: Still undetermined is the antigen specificity of the expanded peripheral T cells. The CD4+ and CD8+ T cells in the blood had expanded clonally by week 6 at 0.1 to 3.0 mg/kg.

Points on this clone: Its antigen is not known.

Repertoires were generated with immunoSEQ multiplex PCR, while TCRdb's copy carries only in-frame clones and drops some. The sample lists around 64,000 clones; about 90% were seen once. Sequences were derived from CD4+ or CD8+ T cells sorted from blood, sampled in a trial of the OX40 agonist ivuxolimab. This receptor was identified in an adult with an advanced solid tumor such as melanoma, head and neck, liver or kidney cancer.

CDR3 region: CASSLGGNEQFF. CDR3 coding DNA: TGTGCCAGCAGCTTGGGAGGCAATGAGCAGTTCTTC. The gene calls are TRBV5-6 and TRBJ2-1; D call uncertain. This CDR3 has 12 residues. V lost 0 bases and J 6 bases, leaving 4 bases between the germline ends. Germline CDR1 SGHDT, CDR2 YYEEEE.